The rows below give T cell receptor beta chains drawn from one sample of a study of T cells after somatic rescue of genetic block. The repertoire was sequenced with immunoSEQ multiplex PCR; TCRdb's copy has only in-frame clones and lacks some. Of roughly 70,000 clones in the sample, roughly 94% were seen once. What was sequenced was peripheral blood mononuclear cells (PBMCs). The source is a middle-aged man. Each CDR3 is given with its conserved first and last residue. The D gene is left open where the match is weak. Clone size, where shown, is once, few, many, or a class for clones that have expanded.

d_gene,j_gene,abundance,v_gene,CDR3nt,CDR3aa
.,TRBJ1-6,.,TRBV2,TGTGCCAGCAGTGACGCCAGGGGAATTTATAATTCACCCCTCCACTTT,CASSDARGIYNSPLHF
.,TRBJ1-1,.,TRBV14,TGTGCCACCAGGTGGGGAAGGAACACTGAAGCTTTCTTT,CATRWGRNTEAFF
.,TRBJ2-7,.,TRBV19,TGTGCCAGTAGTATAGCGGCAGGGGCCCCCTACGAGCAGTACTTC,CASSIAAGAPYEQYF
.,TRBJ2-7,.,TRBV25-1,TGTGCCAGCAGTGAATATCTCCAGGGTGGGGCCTACGAGCAGTACTTC,CASSEYLQGGAYEQYF
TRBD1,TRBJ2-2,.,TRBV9,TGTGCCAGCAGCCCCCGGACAGGGGGCACCGGGGAGCTGTTTTTT,CASSPRTGGTGELFF
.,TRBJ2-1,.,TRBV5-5,TGTGCCAGCAGCTTTGGGGTCCATGAGCAGTTCTTC,CASSFGVHEQFF
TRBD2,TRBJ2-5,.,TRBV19,TGTGCCAGTAGTATAGCGGGAGCGGGAGGCCAAGAGACCCAGTACTTC,CASSIAGAGGQETQYF
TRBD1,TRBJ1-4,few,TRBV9,TGTGCCAGCAGCTACCGGGACAGGGGAGCTAATGAAAAACTGTTTTTT,CASSYRDRGANEKLFF
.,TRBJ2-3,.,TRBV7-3,TGTGCCAGCAGCTCGGAATCAGATACGCAGTATTTT,CASSSESDTQYF
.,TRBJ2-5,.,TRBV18,TGTGCCAGCTCACCACAGACGGGGCAGGTGGAGACCCAGTACTTC,CASSPQTGQVETQYF
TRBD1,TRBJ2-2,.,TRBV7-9,TGTGCCAGCAGAGCGACAGGGGACACCGGGGAGCTGTTTTTT,CASRATGDTGELFF
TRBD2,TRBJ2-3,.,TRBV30,TGTGCCTGGAGTAGCGGGGGGGCAGATGATACGCAGTATTTT,CAWSSGGADDTQYF
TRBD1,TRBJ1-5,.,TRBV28,TGTGCCAGCAGCCCCGACAGGGCCGATCAGCCCCAGCATTTT,CASSPDRADQPQHF
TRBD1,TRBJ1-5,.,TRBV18,TGTGCCAGCTCAGACTCCGGGACAGCTAATCAGCCCCAGCATTTT,CASSDSGTANQPQHF
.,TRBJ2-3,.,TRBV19,TGTGCCAGTGAGGCAGGGGGCACAGATACGCAGTATTTT,CASEAGGTDTQYF
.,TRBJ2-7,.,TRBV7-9,TGTGCCAGCAGCTTAGGGTTCGGCTCCGGCTCCTACGAGCAGTACTTC,CASSLGFGSGSYEQYF
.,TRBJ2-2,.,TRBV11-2,TGTGCCAGCAGCTCGATCGGGGCCCCCGGGGAGCTGTTTTTT,CASSSIGAPGELFF
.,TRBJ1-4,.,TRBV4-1,TGCGCCAGCAGCCTAACGGGCCAAGGGAGTGAAAAACTGTTTTTT,CASSLTGQGSEKLFF
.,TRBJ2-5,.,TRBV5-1,TGCGCCAGCAGCAGGAGTTTCCAAGAGACCCAGTACTTC,CASSRSFQETQYF
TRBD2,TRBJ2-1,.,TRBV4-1,TGCGCCAGCAGCCAAGGTCTAGCGGGGAATGGTAATGAGCAGTTCTTC,CASSQGLAGNGNEQFF
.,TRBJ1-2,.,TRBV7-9,TGTGCCAGCAGCTTAGCAGCCTTTCCCGGGCCGGAAGCTAACTATGGCTACACCTTC,CASSLAAFPGPEANYGYTF
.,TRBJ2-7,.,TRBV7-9,TGTGCCAGCAGCTTAGGCCTGCGACACGAGCAGTACTTC,CASSLGLRHEQYF
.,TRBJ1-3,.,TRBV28,TGTGCCAGCAGTTCTACCCATTATGGCAACTCTGGAAACACCATATATTTT,CASSSTHYGNSGNTIYF
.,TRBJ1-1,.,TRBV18,TGTGCCAGCTCACCACCGCTGGGTGGGGCTGAAGCTTTCTTT,CASSPPLGGAEAFF
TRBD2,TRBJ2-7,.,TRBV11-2,TGTGCCAGCAGGCCCAGCGGGGGGAGCTCCTACGAGCAGTACTTC,CASRPSGGSSYEQYF
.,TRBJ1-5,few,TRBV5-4,TGTGCCAGCAGCTTCTACAATCAGCCCCAGCATTTT,CASSFYNQPQHF
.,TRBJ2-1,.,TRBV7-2,TGTGCCAGCAGCCGCACGGAGAGGGGCAATGAGCAGTTCTTC,CASSRTERGNEQFF
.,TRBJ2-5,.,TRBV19,TGTGCCAGTAGTAAGGCAGTCCAAGAGACCCAGTACTTC,CASSKAVQETQYF
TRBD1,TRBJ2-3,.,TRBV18,TGTGCCAGCTCATCAACAGGGGGCCAAGATACGCAGTATTTT,CASSSTGGQDTQYF
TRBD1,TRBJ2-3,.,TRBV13,TGTGCCAGCAGCGGGGGACAGGGGAGCACAGATACGCAGTATTTT,CASSGGQGSTDTQYF
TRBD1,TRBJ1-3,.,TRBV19,TGTGCCAGTAGTATGGGACAGGGTGGGTACACCATATATTTT,CASSMGQGGYTIYF
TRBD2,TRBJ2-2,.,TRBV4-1,TGCGCCAGCAAGGTGGCTAGCGGGAACCAAAACACCGGGGAGCTGTTTTTT,CASKVASGNQNTGELFF
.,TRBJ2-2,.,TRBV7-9,TGTGCCAGCAGCTTAGGTCGGGAGAACACCGGGGAGCTGTTTTTT,CASSLGRENTGELFF
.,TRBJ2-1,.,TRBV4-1,TGCGCCAGCAGCCCGCCGGGACTCGTACCGGGCCACGGGCAGTTCTTC,CASSPPGLVPGHGQFF
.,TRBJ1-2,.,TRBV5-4,TGTGCCAGCAGCGACACAGGCCCCTATGGCTACACCTTC,CASSDTGPYGYTF
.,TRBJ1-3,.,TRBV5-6,TGTGCCAGCAGCTCGGGCACCTACTCTGGAAACACCATATATTTT,CASSSGTYSGNTIYF
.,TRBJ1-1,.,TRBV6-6,TGTGCCAGCAGTTCCGGGAATTTGAACACTGAAGCTTTCTTT,CASSSGNLNTEAFF
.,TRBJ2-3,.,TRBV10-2,TGCGCCAGCAGTGACCCGGGCACGCAGTATTTT,CASSDPGTQYF
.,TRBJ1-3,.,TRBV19,TGTGCCAGTAGTATTTTGGGGGCGCCTGGAAACACCATATATTTT,CASSILGAPGNTIYF
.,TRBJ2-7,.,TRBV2,TGTGCCAGCGAGGGGGGGGGCTACGAGCAGTACTTC,CASEGGGYEQYF
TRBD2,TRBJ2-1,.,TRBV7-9,TGTGCCAGCAGTTCCACTAGCGGGAGGGCCCATGAGCAGTTCTTC,CASSSTSGRAHEQFF
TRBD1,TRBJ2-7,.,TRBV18,TGTGCCAGCTCACCAAGGGGACAGGGAACCTACGAGCAGTACTTC,CASSPRGQGTYEQYF